These 2 T cell receptor beta chains originate from one sample sequenced in a study of human T cells and chemical hapten exposure. TCRdb re-derived calls from the RACE reads in MiXCR, one entry per CDR3 protein. The repertoire holds about 120,000 distinct CDR3 sequences, with 9% to 14% as singletons. Specified time point: patch test 1, 2 weeks after DPC sensitization. Sample treatment: therapeutic diphenylcyclopropenone sensitization with weekly scalp DPC. Sequenced here: whole blood, sampled in connection with sensitization to the hapten diphenylcyclopropenone (DPC). These TCRs come from a woman aged 45 to 65 with alopecia areata. Some clones in this sample may be carry-over from other donors' samples.

The chain has TRBV6-2 or TRBV6-3 and TRBJ1-1; D uncertain. CDR1 and CDR2 from the germline V gene are MNHEY and SVGEGT. Trimming left V 4 bases short and J 1 base short, with 7 bases between. The CDR3 consists of 13 residues. The DNA of the CDR3 is TGTGCCAGCAGTTCGGTCAGGAACACTGAAGCTTTCTTT. As protein: CASSSVRNTEAFF.

This clonotype was picked up a small number of times. The genes are TRBV12-3 or TRBV12-4 and TRBJ2-5; D remains unclear. The V end lost 5 bases, the J end lost 10 bases, and 17 bases lay between the germline ends. The CDR3 spans 13 residues. The CDR3 region is CASSPRTARDQYF. CDR3 nucleotide sequence: TGTGCCAGCAGTCCTCGCACAGCAAGAGACCAGTACTTC.